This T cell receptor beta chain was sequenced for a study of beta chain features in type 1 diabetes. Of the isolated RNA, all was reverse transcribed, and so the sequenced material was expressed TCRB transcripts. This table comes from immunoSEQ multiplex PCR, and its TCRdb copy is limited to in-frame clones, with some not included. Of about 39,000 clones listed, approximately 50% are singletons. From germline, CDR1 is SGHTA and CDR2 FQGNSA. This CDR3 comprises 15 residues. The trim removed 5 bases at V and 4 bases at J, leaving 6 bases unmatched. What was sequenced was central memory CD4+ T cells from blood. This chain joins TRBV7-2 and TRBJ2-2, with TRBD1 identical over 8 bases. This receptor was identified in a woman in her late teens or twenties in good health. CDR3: CASSAQGAGTGELFF. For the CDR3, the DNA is TGTGCCAGCAGCGCCCAGGGGGCGGGCACCGGGGAGCTGTTTTTT.